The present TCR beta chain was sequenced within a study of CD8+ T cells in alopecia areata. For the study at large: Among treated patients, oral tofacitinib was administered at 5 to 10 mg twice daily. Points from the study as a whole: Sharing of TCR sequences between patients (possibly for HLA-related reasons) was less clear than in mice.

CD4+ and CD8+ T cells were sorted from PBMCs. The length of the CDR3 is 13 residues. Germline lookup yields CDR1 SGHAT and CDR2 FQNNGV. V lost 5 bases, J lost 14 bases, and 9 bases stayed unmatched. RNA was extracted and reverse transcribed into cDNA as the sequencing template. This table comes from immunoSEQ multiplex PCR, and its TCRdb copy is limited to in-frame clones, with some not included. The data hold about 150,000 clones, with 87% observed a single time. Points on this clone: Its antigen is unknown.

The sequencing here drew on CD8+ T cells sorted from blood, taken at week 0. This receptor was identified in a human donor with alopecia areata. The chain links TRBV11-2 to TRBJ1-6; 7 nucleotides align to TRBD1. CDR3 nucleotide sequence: TGTGCCAGCAGCCCCCGACAGGGACAGACCCTCCACTTT. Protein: CASSPRQGQTLHF.